A selection of T cell receptor beta chains follows, all from one sample in a study of CD4 and CD8 cells across lung adenocarcinoma regions. TCRdb re-called the PCR reads with MiXCR, one entry per CDR3 protein. The data hold fewer than 20,000 distinct CDR3 sequences, with 51% observed a single time. Sequenced material: CD8+ T cells from the center of a lung tumor. Source of these receptors: a female donor with lung adenocarcinoma. The CD4 and CD8 labels of this study may be unreliable. The CDR3 runs from the conserved cysteine through the conserved F or W. A D gene is named only where the DNA matches it firmly. Part of the rows lack a size; the others show once, few, many or a class for expanded clones.

TRBJ1-1 | few | TRBV6-5 | NA | TGTGCCAGCAGTTATGGGGGGGTGAACACTGAAGCTTTCTTT | CASSYGGVNTEAFF
TRBJ2-2 | NA | TRBV3-1 | NA | TGTGCCAGCAGCCTACTGAGGACCGGGGAGCTGTTTTTT | CASSLLRTGELFF
TRBJ2-1 | NA | TRBV6-1 | TRBD2 | TGTGCCAGCAGTGAGCTAGCGGGGGGGGGAGGTGAGCAGTTCTTC | CASSELAGGGGEQFF
TRBJ2-2 | NA | TRBV6-4 | NA | TGTGCCTCCAAGGGGGGGGCTAACACCGGGGAGCTGTTTTTT | CASKGGANTGELFF
TRBJ2-4 | NA | TRBV6-1 | TRBD2 | TGTGCCAGCACCCCCAAGGCGGGGGGGCTGGGACGCACAGATACTCAGTACTTC | CASTPKAGGLGRTDTQYF
TRBJ2-5 | many | TRBV14 | NA | TGTGCCAGCAGCCAAGCACCAGGGACCCAGTACTTC | CASSQAPGTQYF
TRBJ2-1 | large | TRBV27 | TRBD1 | TGTGCCAGCAGTACCGGGACAGGGGTCTACAATGAGCAGTTCTTC | CASSTGTGVYNEQFF
TRBJ2-1 | many | TRBV7-2 | TRBD2 | TGTGCCAGCAGCTTAGGTAGACTAGCGGGCTACAATGAGCAGTTCTTC | CASSLGRLAGYNEQFF
TRBJ1-1 | many | TRBV6-1 | NA | TGTGCCAGCAGTGAAGGTAGGGGACCACAGAACACTGAAGCTTTCTTT | CASSEGRGPQNTEAFF
TRBJ1-4 | NA | TRBV7-6 | TRBD1 | TGTGCCAGCAGCCCGAGGACAGGGGATGTCACTAATGAAAAACTGTTTTTT | CASSPRTGDVTNEKLFF
TRBJ2-4 | NA | TRBV10-3 | NA | TGTGCGATTATGCGCGGCGTCTCGGGGCGGCGTGCCAAAGACATTCAGTACTTC | CAIMRGVSGRRAKDIQYF